This TCR beta chain originates from a study of blood T cell repertoires in COVID-19. Sequenced by immunoSEQ multiplex PCR; TCRdb stores in-frame clones only, minus some. The sample has approximately 70,000 clones; 75% to 95% are singletons. The sequence was obtained from a human donor with active COVID-19. The donor label of this sample is uncertain. Input material: peripheral blood.

CDR3 region: CASSLDLDTSNYGYTF. For the CDR3, the DNA is TGTGCCAGCAGCTTAGATCTGGACACATCAAACTATGGCTACACCTTC. The chain uses TRBV11-2 and TRBJ1-2; TRBD1 is a possible D gene (5 bases). CDR1 and CDR2 (germline): SGHAT, FQNNGV. V was trimmed by 0 bases and J by 2 bases, leaving 13 bases between them. The CDR3 is 16 amino acids.